The 4 T cell receptor beta chains listed next were all sequenced from one sample in a study of somatic mutations in cytotoxic T cells in rheumatoid arthritis. TCRdb's table, derived via immunoSEQ multiplex PCR, lists solely in-frame clones and lacks some. The repertoire consists of 17,000 or so clones, with about three quarters occurring once and the leading ten covering 4.8%. The specimen was CD8+ T cells sorted from blood. Receptor source: an adult with rheumatoid arthritis.

This chain connects TRBV7-7 to TRBJ2-2, with TRBD2 matching 8 bases. The germline V gene has CDR1 SSHAT and CDR2 FNYEAQ (reference sequence). V shed 5 bases, J shed 0 bases, and the junction held 2 bases outside the gene matches. The CDR3 runs 15 residues. The CDR3 spells CASSPGLANTGELFF. Written as DNA, the CDR3 is TGTGCCAGCAGCCCGGGACTAGCGAACACCGGGGAGCTGTTTTTT.

The chain joins TRBV19 to TRBJ2-7; the D gene is possibly TRBD1 (6 bases). Trimming left V 5 bases short and J 3 bases short, with 14 bases between. The CDR3 extends over 14 amino acids. CDR1 LNHDA and CDR2 SQIVND come from the germline V gene (reference sequence). CDR3 protein: CASSPTGTNYEQYF. In DNA form, the CDR3 reads TGTGCCAGTAGTCCTACCGGGACAAACTACGAGCAGTACTTC.

In DNA form, the CDR3 reads TGCGCCAGCAGCCAGGCCCAGGGTGGCTCCTACGAGCAGTACTTC. Protein sequence: CASSQAQGGSYEQYF. The chain is built from TRBV4-1 and TRBJ2-7, with D tentatively TRBD1 (5 bases). This CDR3 contains 15 residues. Germline CDR1 is MGHRA and CDR2 is YSYEKL. V was clipped by 3 bases and J by 0 bases, with 12 bases between them.

This rearrangement joins TRBV9 to TRBJ2-7, with 8 bases aligning to TRBD1. V shed 4 bases, J shed 3 bases, and the junction held 6 bases outside the gene matches. Germline V lookup: CDR1 SGDLS, CDR2 YYNGEE. The CDR3 length is 14 residues. CDR3 in DNA: TGTGCCAGCAGCCGGCCTGACAGGGGCTACGAGCAGTACTTC. Translation gives CASSRPDRGYEQYF.